This TCR beta chain appears in the sequencing data of a study of tumor-infiltrating lymphocytes in primary liver carcinoma. About the research overall: The neoplasms were of stage T1-T3 N0M0, with dimensions of about 4.2 to 11 cm across.

Total RNA and DNA came together from about 19-30 mg of bulk tissue without cell sorting. From approximately 450 ng total RNA, TCR beta cDNA was generated with a primer in the constant region. A slightly modified ARM-PCR protocol with three nested multiplex PCR rounds produced these TCR beta libraries. TCRdb re-analysed the multiplex PCR reads in MiXCR, keeping a single row per CDR3 protein. The data show 40,000 to 55,000 distinct CDR3 sequences, just over 70% seen once. With respect to this clonotype: Its target is unknown. The final CDR3 position lacks the conserved phenylalanine or tryptophan, pointing to a likely read error.

Study-wide findings and caveats: A significantly higher top-250-clone fraction was recorded for tumors than for blood (p = 0.039). Tumor-blood pairs (like tumor-adjacent pairs) overlapped less than tumor region pairs did.

The sequence derives from a man aged 35-49 years with primary liver carcinoma and hepatitis B virus infection. The sample comprised liver tumor tissue from sampling region 5. Subset reported: tumor region T5, tumor centre.

CDR3 nucleotides: TGTGCCAGCACTTCGCCAGGGGGAGGGGGTATGGATACGCAGTATCTT. Translating gives CASTSPGGGGMDTQYL. The chain links TRBV6-5 to TRBJ2-3, with D perhaps given as TRBD1 or TRBD2 (7 bases each). CDR1 is MNHEY, CDR2 SVGAGI, per germline. The length of the CDR3 is 16 residues. The germline V and J ends were trimmed by 7 bases and 6 bases, with 23 bases remaining between them.